The next 22 T cell receptor beta chains were all read from a single sample in a study of T-cell reconstitution after alpha-beta-depleted transplantation in children. A library of TCRbeta sequences, prepared with unique molecular identifiers, was generated. TCRdb reprocessed the PCR reads with MiXCR, giving one entry per CDR3 protein. Of 500,000 or so distinct CDR3 sequences detected, 30% to 35% appear once; the ten largest clones hold 2% to 2.5%. Sequenced here: PBMCs from the stem cell graft donor, sampled from the stem cell graft. The receptors originated from a human donor who donated a stem cell graft to a child with aplastic anemia.

This clonotype was counted between two and nine times. This sequence joins TRBV6-2 or TRBV6-3 and TRBJ2-5, with 9 bases that match TRBD2. Germline V gives CDR1 MNHEY, CDR2 SVGEGT. The CDR3 is made up of 16 amino acids. The ends lost 6 bases at V and 9 bases at J; junction bases unmatched: 17. Here the CDR3 DNA reads TGTGCCAGCAGACTCGACGGGACTAGCCGCGGTATCGCCCAGTACTTC. This translates into CASRLDGTSRGIAQYF.

This clonotype was picked up a small number of times. V usage is TRBV7-9 and J usage is TRBJ2-1; a possible D gene is TRBD2 (5 bases). CDR1 and CDR2 (germline): SEHNR, FQNEAQ (reference sequence). The CDR3 is 15 residues long. The ends were cut back, 1 base at V and 2 bases at J, with 9 bases in the middle. CDR3 amino acids: CASSLESGTYNEQFF. As DNA, the CDR3 is TGTGCCAGCAGCTTAGAGAGCGGAACCTACAATGAGCAGTTCTTC.

The chain links TRBV10-3 to TRBJ1-5, with D maybe TRBD1 (6 bases). Germline CDR1 ENHRY, CDR2 SYGVKD. The CDR3 consists of 14 residues. Trimming shortened V by 4 bases and J by 4 bases, and 11 bases separated the two germline ends. Here the CDR3 DNA reads TGTGCCATCAGTGCGAGACAGGAAAATCAGCCCCAGCATTTT. Encoded protein: CAISARQENQPQHF.

This clonotype appeared a few times. The CDR3 loop is CSVARLAGDSETQYF. The CDR3 region has the DNA TGCAGCGTGGCCAGGCTAGCGGGAGATTCAGAGACCCAGTACTTC. The chain uses TRBV29-1 and TRBJ2-5, with TRBD2 identical over 10 bases. The CDR3 is made up of 15 amino acids. The germline gives CDR1 SQVTM, CDR2 ANQGSEA. V dropped 6 bases and J dropped 4; count of bases not matched to a gene: 11. The entire variable domain, with the rest obtained from reference TRBV29-1 and TRBJ2-5, is as follows: SAVISQKPSRDICQRGTSLTIQCQVDSQVTMMFWYRQQPGQSLTLIATANQGSEATYESGFVIDKFPISRPNLTFSTLTVSNMSPEDSSIYLCSVARLAGDSETQYFGPGTRLLVL.

In its sample, this clonotype was seen a few times. The genes are TRBV5-1 and TRBJ1-6; D is unresolved. The germline gives CDR1 SGHRS, CDR2 YFSETQ. The CDR3 runs to 14 residues. Trimming removed 0 bases from V and 7 bases from J, with 8 bases in between. The CDR3 region is CASSLDETNSPLHF. In nucleotides, the CDR3 is TGCGCCAGCAGCTTGGATGAGACCAATTCACCCCTCCACTTT.

The CDR3 is CSARDGSAGAPRYNEQFF. The CDR3, as DNA: TGCAGTGCTAGAGATGGCTCAGCGGGAGCCCCCCGTTACAATGAGCAGTTCTTC. The gene calls are TRBV20-1 and TRBJ2-1, with 8 bases that match TRBD2. V trimming: 0 bases; J trimming: 4 bases; junction bases outside the gene matches: 14. The CDR3 sequence is 18 residues long. Germline V gene data show CDR1 as DFQATT and CDR2 as SNEGSKA (reference sequence).

V usage is TRBV6-1 and J usage is TRBJ2-1; TRBD2 agrees at 10 bases. With 2 bases clipped from V and 5 bases from J, the junction kept 9 bases outside the gene matches. Germline V gene data show CDR1 as MNHNS and CDR2 as SASEGT. The CDR3 contains 17 residues. The CDR3 DNA reads TGTGCCAGCAGTGAAAGTGGCGGGCTAGCGGGAGACAATGAGCAGTTCTTC. Translated: CASSESGGLAGDNEQFF.

V and J are TRBV5-4 and TRBJ1-1; D is perhaps TRBD1 (6 bases). The CDR3 length is 15 residues. CDR1 SGHNT and CDR2 YYREEE come from the germline V gene (reference sequence). The V and J ends lost 7 bases and 4 bases respectively, with 20 bases between them. CDR3 DNA: TGTGCCAGCCTCCCCCGAGGGGGGCTGGGCACTGAAGCTTTCTTT. Amino acids: CASLPRGGLGTEAFF.

This CDR3 is CASSLVVGQLNEKLFF. CDR3 DNA: TGTGCCAGCAGCTTAGTCGTGGGACAACTTAATGAAAAACTGTTTTTT. The J gene is TRBJ1-4, the V gene TRBV7-8, with D possibly matching TRBD1 (6 bases). The V end was cut by 1 base, the J end by 4 bases, with 13 bases between. CDR1 and CDR2 (germline): SGHVS, FQNEAQ. The CDR3 is 16 amino acids.

This rearrangement joins TRBV4-3 to TRBJ2-1; D remains unclear. This CDR3 is built from 14 residues. CDR1 LGHNA and CDR2 YSLEER come from the germline V gene. Trimming removed 1 base at V and 7 bases at J, with 11 bases between. The CDR3 protein is CASSQGTTANEQFF. CDR3 bases: TGCGCCAGCAGCCAAGGGACGACGGCTAATGAGCAGTTCTTC.

This clonotype was counted between two and nine times. The rearrangement uses TRBV3-1 and TRBJ2-1; 9 bases are a match to TRBD1. Germline V CDR1 and CDR2: LGHDT, YNNKEL (reference sequence). V shed 11 bases, J shed 4 bases, and the junction held 6 bases outside the gene matches. The CDR3 is made up of 13 amino acids. CDR3 in DNA: TGTGCCGGCCTGGGACAGGGATACAATGAGCAGTTCTTC. This translates into CAGLGQGYNEQFF.

This clonotype was seen only a few times. The CDR3 DNA reads as TGTGCCGGAAACAGGGTGGACACTGAAGCTTTCTTT. Translating gives CAGNRVDTEAFF. This rearrangement joins TRBV30 to TRBJ1-1; TRBD1 might be the D (6 bases). The V end was cut by 8 bases, the J end by 3 bases, with 13 bases between. The CDR3 has 12 residues. Germline-derived CDR1 and CDR2 are GTSNPN and SVGIG (reference sequence).

The chain has TRBV5-6 and TRBJ1-2; D not certain. Per the germline V gene, CDR1 is SGHDT and CDR2 is YYEEEE. The CDR3 has 14 amino acids. V was trimmed by 2 bases and J by 5 bases, leaving 13 bases between them. In nucleotides, the CDR3 is TGTGCCAGCAGCTTAACTAGGAGACCTTATGGCTACACCTTC. As protein: CASSLTRRPYGYTF.

This clonotype was detected many times. The V and J genes are TRBV5-1 and TRBJ2-1; the D gene could be TRBD1 or TRBD2 (6 bases each). Germline assignment: CDR1 SGHRS and CDR2 YFSETQ. The CDR3 sequence is 16 residues long. The germline V and J ends were trimmed by 2 bases and 7 bases, with 19 bases remaining between them. CDR3 DNA: TGCGCCAGCAGCTTTGGGGGGCAAACCCGTAGGAATGAGCAGTTCTTC. It translates to CASSFGGQTRRNEQFF.

Many counts were recorded for this clonotype. The rearrangement links TRBV25-1 to TRBJ2-5; 12 nucleotides match TRBD2. The CDR3 runs to 16 residues. Germline CDR1 is MGHDK and CDR2 is SYGVNS. The V gene end was trimmed by 10 bases and the J gene end by 5 bases; junction bases not matched to a gene: 14. CDR3 loop: CATAGVLAGGGETQYF. The CDR3 DNA reads as TGTGCCACCGCGGGCGTCCTAGCGGGAGGGGGGGAGACCCAGTACTTC.

As concerns this clonotype: At one of its ends the junction is not consistent with the germline gene, which may arise from a read error. The chain uses TRBV19 and TRBJ2-1, with D unresolved. This CDR3 contains 11 residues. CDR1 and CDR2 (germline): LNHDA, SQIVND (reference sequence). The DNA of the CDR3 is TGTGCCTGTAGCCGGAGCTATGAGCAGTTCTTT. Its protein product is CACSRSYEQFF.

CDR3 nucleotides: TGTGCCAGCAGCCCGGACGACCGGGAGGCCTTCGAGCAGTACGTC. Amino acids: CASSPDDREAFEQYV. V gene TRBV28 combines with J gene TRBJ2-7, with 7 bases that match TRBD2. CDR1 and CDR2 from the germline V gene are MDHEN and SYDVKM. J gave up 6 bases and V 6 bases, and 14 bases lay outside the gene matches. The CDR3 runs to 15 residues.

The chain recombines TRBV5-1 with TRBJ2-1; unclear D gene. Deletions cut 3 bases from V and 6 bases from J, with 19 bases between. The V gene's germline CDR1 is SGHRS and CDR2 YFSETQ. The CDR3 consists of 16 residues. The CDR3 nucleotides read TGCGCCAGCAGCTCCCAGCTGGGGTTTCATGGCAATGAGCAGTTCTTC. It translates to CASSSQLGFHGNEQFF.

The chain uses TRBV20-1 and TRBJ2-1; TRBD2 aligns across 7 bases. The CDR3 contains 15 residues. Trimming removed 1 base from V and 5 bases from J; junction bases left unmatched: 8. The V gene's germline CDR1 is DFQATT and CDR2 SNEGSKA (reference sequence). The CDR3 protein is CSARVREGLNNEQFF. CDR3 bases: TGCAGTGCTAGAGTGAGGGAGGGCCTCAACAATGAGCAGTTCTTC.

The chain recombines TRBV7-2 with TRBJ2-1, with D possibly TRBD1 on 8 matching bases. With 4 bases removed from V and 5 bases from J, the gap between germline ends came to 18 bases. CDR1 is SGHTA, CDR2 FQGNSA, per germline. The CDR3 spans 16 residues. The CDR3 nucleotides read TGTGCCAGCAGCTCGGGGGGTGGACAGGGTCACAATGAGCAGTTCTTC. It yields the protein CASSSGGGQGHNEQFF.

CDR3 loop: CASSSAPQPQHF. The CDR3 region has the DNA TGTGCCAGCAGCTCGGCCCCCCAGCCCCAGCATTTT. The chain employs TRBV7-2 and TRBJ1-5; D is undetermined. Germline V gene sequence: CDR1 SGHTA, CDR2 FQGNSA. Trimming removed 4 bases from V and 7 bases from J, with 8 bases in between. CDR3 length: 12 amino acids.

V and J are TRBV6-2 or TRBV6-3 and TRBJ2-1; D might be TRBD1 or TRBD2, each matching 5 bases. This CDR3 has 13 amino acids. Per germline, CDR1 MNHEY and CDR2 SVGEGT. V was trimmed by 4 bases and J by 12 bases, leaving 16 bases between them. The CDR3 coding sequence is TGTGCCAGCAGTTCGTTCCGGGGCAAGGGGCAGTTCTTC. Protein sequence: CASSSFRGKGQFF.